This T cell receptor beta chain was sequenced during a study of shared clonotypes between healthy human individuals. Healthy HIV-negative adults with no recent acute infections or vaccinations were recruited as donors. Caucasian adults living in Nashville, Tennessee, provided all samples. The assay was run at deep level. Repertoires were generated with immunoSEQ multiplex PCR, while TCRdb's copy carries only in-frame clones and drops some. Of fewer than 600,000 clones listed, approximately 71% are singletons. This CDR3 comprises 15 residues. Germline V gene data show CDR1 as LNHNV and CDR2 as YYDKDF (reference sequence). V lost 0 bases and J lost 5, with 13 bases in between.

Sequencing was performed on PBMCs. The chain combines TRBV15 with TRBJ2-5, with a possible D match to TRBD1 (6 bases). The receptor's source is a woman in her 40s in good health. Some clones in this sample may be carry-over from other donors' samples. The CDR3: CATSRDSRGGETQYF. In DNA form, the CDR3 reads TGTGCCACCAGCAGAGATAGCAGGGGCGGGGAGACCCAGTACTTC.